The sequence of this TCR beta chain was determined in a study of blood T cells in healthy people across ages. Study observations and caveats: Donor CMV status, an unknown factor, possibly confounded changes in expanded clonotypes.

Isolation yielded PBMCs, at least 6.5 million per sample, in every case. A word on this clonotype: Antigen: not known.

The CDR3 consists of 15 residues. CDR1 and CDR2 from the germline V gene are SGHVS and FQNEAQ. The V and J ends lost 7 bases and 11 bases respectively, with 26 bases between them. The authors ran a second PCR of about 7 to 11 cycles using a sample-barcoded 5' primer and a J-beta primer mix. One entry per CDR3 protein, called by TCRdb with MiXCR from the 5' RACE reads. This sample has just over 1 million distinct CDR3 sequences, with less than 50% found just once. The rearrangement uses TRBV7-8 and TRBJ2-5; the D gene is possibly TRBD2 (7 bases). Sequenced sample: blood. The clonotype comes from a woman aged 55 to 70 in good health. CDR3 sequence (DNA): TGTGCCAGCAAAATGGGGGGGGGCTCCTACAATGAGCAGTACTTC. This translates into CASKMGGGSYNEQYF.